This TCR beta chain was obtained from a study of cytomegalovirus exposure and HLA in healthy donors. Primers for the PCR totalled 60 Vbeta and 13 Jbeta. Repertoires were generated with immunoSEQ multiplex PCR, while TCRdb's copy carries only in-frame clones and drops some. The top ten hold approximately 4.3% of the sample, which has 120,000 to 150,000 clones, 68% seen once. The germline V gene has CDR1 SGHRS and CDR2 YFSETQ. The junction had 4 bases not matched to a gene; V was cut back by 5 bases and J by 0 bases. This CDR3 is built from 17 residues. The TCR comes from a man aged 55-75 years in good health and CMV-seronegative. The sample consisted of PBMCs. The chain couples TRBV5-1 to TRBJ2-2, with 13 bases fitting TRBD2. CDR3: CASSLLAGGANTGELFF. Here the CDR3 DNA reads TGCGCCAGCAGTTTACTAGCGGGAGGGGCGAACACCGGGGAGCTGTTTTTT.